This paragraph covers one T cell receptor beta chain sequence. The data were taken from a study of blood T cell repertoires in COVID-19. About the research overall: The analysed material was cDNA or gDNA that came from T cells, B-cell-depleted T cells, or PBMCs.

TCRdb's copy holds only in-frame clones and misses some; the assay was immunoSEQ multiplex PCR. This sample has roughly 120,000 clones, with about 93% found just once. The germline CDR1 and CDR2 sequences are SGHRS and YFSETQ. This CDR3 is built from 17 residues. The V gene end was trimmed by 4 bases and the J gene end by 8 bases; junction bases not matched to a gene: 18. This sequence was found in a man aged 45-65 years with COVID-19, enrolled during active disease. This sequence joins TRBV5-1 and TRBJ1-2, with 9 bases fitting TRBD1. Sequencing was done on a sample of peripheral blood. The DNA of the CDR3 is TGCGCCAGCAGCAAAGGCCGGGACAGGGCGCCGATTGAGGGCTACACCTTC. It codes for CASSKGRDRAPIEGYTF.